The rows below give T cell receptor beta chains drawn from one sample of a study of long-term antiretroviral therapy in people with HIV. The protocol was immunoSEQ multiplex PCR, while the TCRdb copy is restricted to in-frame clones and leaves out a portion. The table lists tens of thousands of clones, around nine tenths of them singletons. The sequenced sample was unsorted PBMCs, obtained around 5 years after starting antiretroviral therapy. The receptors come from a woman aged 40 to 50 with HIV. Both conserved end residues are trimmed from each CDR3. The D gene is left open where the match is weak.

>NA|TRBV19|TRBJ1-3|12
ASSQDSSGNTIY
>NA|TRBV5-4|TRBJ2-3|11
ASSLPRTDTQY
>NA|TRBV2|TRBJ2-7|10
ASSASSYEQY
>TRBD1|TRBV15|TRBJ1-1|12
ATSLQGANTEAF
>TRBD1|TRBV6-5|TRBJ1-2|13
ASSFPDRGFYGYT
>TRBD1|TRBV5-1|TRBJ1-5|12
ASSIQGGDQPQH
>NA|TRBV6-1|TRBJ2-7|13
ASPDWDGGTYEQY
>NA|TRBV19|TRBJ2-5|13
ASSIGVGDQETQY
>TRBD1|TRBV5-4|TRBJ2-5|12
ASSPGQGGETQY
>TRBD1|TRBV6-5|TRBJ1-4|12
ASSFRDSHEKLF
>NA|TRBV5-1|TRBJ1-1|12
ASSLRVMNTEAF
>NA|TRBV5-6|TRBJ1-5|10
ASSAQDQPQH
>NA|TRBV11-2|TRBJ2-2|13
ASSLGSPHTGELF
>NA|TRBV20-1|TRBJ2-1|8
SAPSAEQF
>TRBD1|TRBV13|TRBJ2-7|13
ASSLTGQVAYEQY
>TRBD1|TRBV2|TRBJ1-2|11
AFGTGVGVGYT
>NA|TRBV11-2|TRBJ2-7|10
ASSFFAYEQY
>NA|TRBV10-2|TRBJ2-7|11
ASRLPGAYEQY
>NA|TRBV5-1|TRBJ2-7|11
ASSPDSFYEQY
>TRBD1|TRBV19|TRBJ2-1|10
ASSPGQGEQF
>TRBD1|TRBV5-1|TRBJ1-4|13
ASSAETGGGEKLF
>NA|TRBV6-4|TRBJ1-1|12
ASRTTDRNTEAF
>NA|TRBV19|TRBJ1-1|14
ASSIIGVAMNTEAF
>NA|TRBV6-5|TRBJ2-7|10
ASNDASYEQY
>TRBD1|TRBV27|TRBJ1-6|13
ASSLGYRGNSPLH
>TRBD1|TRBV5-1|TRBJ1-2|16
ASSLSPLMTGAGYGYT
>NA|TRBV27|TRBJ1-5|14
ASSLHLQRFGQPQH
>NA|TRBV19|TRBJ1-2|11
ASSNQDSYGYT
>TRBD2|TRBV28|TRBJ2-1|15
ASSFKTSGRAIYEQF
>TRBD1|TRBV5-6|TRBJ2-1|14
ASSFGQGQYTNEQF